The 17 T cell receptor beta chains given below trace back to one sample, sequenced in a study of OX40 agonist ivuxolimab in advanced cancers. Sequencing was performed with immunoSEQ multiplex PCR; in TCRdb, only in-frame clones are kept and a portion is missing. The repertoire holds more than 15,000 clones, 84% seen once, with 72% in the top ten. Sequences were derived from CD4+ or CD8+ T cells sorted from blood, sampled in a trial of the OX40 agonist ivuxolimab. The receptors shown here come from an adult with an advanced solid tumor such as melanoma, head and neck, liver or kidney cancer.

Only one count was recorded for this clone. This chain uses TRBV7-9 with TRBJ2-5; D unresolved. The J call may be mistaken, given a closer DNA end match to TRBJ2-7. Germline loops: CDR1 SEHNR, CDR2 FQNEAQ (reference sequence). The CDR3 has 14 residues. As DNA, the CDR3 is TGTGCCAGCAGCTACGACGAGCACTCCTACGAGCAGTACTTC. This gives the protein CASSYDEHSYEQYF.

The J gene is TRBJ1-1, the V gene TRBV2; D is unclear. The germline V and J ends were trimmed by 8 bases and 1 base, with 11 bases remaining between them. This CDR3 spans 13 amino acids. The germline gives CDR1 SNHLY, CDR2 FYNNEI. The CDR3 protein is CASVLFGNTEAFF. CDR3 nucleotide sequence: TGTGCCAGCGTTTTGTTTGGGAACACTGAAGCTTTCTTT.

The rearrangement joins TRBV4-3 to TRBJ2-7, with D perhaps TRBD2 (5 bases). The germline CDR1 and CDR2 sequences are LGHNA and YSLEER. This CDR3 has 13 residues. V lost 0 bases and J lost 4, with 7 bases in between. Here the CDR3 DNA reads TGCGCCAGCAGCCAAGAGGGCGGGTACGAGCAGTACTTC. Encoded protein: CASSQEGGYEQYF.

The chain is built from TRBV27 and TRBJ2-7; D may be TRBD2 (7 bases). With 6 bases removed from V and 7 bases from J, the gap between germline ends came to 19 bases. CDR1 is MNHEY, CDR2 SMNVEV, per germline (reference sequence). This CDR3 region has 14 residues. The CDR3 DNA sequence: TGTGCCAGCAGGTGGACAGCCGGGGGAGGGGAGCAGTACTTC. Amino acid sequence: CASRWTAGGGEQYF.

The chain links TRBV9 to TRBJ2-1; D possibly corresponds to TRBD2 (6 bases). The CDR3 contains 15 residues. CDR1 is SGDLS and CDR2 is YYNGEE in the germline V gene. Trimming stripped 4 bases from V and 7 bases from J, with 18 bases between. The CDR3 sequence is CASSPSGDFENEQFF. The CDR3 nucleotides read TGTGCCAGCAGCCCCTCCGGGGACTTTGAAAATGAGCAGTTCTTC.

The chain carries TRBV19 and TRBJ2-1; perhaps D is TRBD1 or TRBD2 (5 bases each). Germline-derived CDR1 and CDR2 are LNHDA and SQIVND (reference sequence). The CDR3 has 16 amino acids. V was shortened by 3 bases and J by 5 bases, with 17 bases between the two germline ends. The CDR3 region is CASSIWVRGPHNEQFF. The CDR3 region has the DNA TGTGCCAGTAGTATCTGGGTGAGGGGCCCACACAATGAGCAGTTCTTC.

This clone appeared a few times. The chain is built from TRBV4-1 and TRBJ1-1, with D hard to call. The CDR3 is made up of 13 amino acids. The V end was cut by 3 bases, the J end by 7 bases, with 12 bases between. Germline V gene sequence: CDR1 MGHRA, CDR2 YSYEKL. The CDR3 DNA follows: TGCGCCAGCAGCCACGGACGGGGAAATGAAGCTTTCTTT. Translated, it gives CASSHGRGNEAFF.

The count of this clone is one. CDR3 amino acids: CASSSGRATYEQYF. CDR3 nucleotides: TGTGCCAGCAGCTCCGGGCGAGCGACCTACGAGCAGTACTTC. The chain links TRBV6-5 to TRBJ2-7; D gene uncertain. V dropped 6 bases and J dropped 2 bases, with 14 bases sitting between them. This CDR3 is 14 amino acids long. The germline V gene has CDR1 MNHEY and CDR2 SVGAGI.

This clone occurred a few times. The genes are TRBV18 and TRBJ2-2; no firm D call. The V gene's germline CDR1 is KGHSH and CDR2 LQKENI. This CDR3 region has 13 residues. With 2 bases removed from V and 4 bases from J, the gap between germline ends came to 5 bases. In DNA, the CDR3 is TGTGCCAGCTCACCAGTGCCCACCGGGGAGCTGTTTTTT. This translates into CASSPVPTGELFF.

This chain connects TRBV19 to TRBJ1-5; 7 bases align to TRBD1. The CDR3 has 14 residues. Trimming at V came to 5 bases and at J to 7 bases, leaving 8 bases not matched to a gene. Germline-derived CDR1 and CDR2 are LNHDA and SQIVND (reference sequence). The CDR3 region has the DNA TGTGCCAGTAGTTGGGACAGTGGAGGACAGCCCCAGCATTTT. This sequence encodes CASSWDSGGQPQHF.

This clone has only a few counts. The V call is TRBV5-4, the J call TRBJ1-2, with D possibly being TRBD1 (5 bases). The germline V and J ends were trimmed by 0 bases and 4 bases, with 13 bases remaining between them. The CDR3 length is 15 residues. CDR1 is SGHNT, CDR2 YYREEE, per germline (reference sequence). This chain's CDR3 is CASSLGSRDPYGYTF. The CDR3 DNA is TGTGCCAGCAGCTTGGGTAGCAGGGATCCCTATGGCTACACCTTC.

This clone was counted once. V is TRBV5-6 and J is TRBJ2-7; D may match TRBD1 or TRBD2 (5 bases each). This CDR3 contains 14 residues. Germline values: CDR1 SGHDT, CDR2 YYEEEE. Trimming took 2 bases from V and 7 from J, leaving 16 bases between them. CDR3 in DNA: TGTGCCAGCAGCTTTCCGTCCGGGGCCGGGGAGCAGTACTTC. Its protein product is CASSFPSGAGEQYF.

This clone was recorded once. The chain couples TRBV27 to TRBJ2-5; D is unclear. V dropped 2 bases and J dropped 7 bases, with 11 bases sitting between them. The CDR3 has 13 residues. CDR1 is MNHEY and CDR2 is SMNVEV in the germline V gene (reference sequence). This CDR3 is CASSLGNLGTQYF. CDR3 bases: TGTGCCAGCAGTTTAGGCAACCTGGGGACCCAGTACTTC.

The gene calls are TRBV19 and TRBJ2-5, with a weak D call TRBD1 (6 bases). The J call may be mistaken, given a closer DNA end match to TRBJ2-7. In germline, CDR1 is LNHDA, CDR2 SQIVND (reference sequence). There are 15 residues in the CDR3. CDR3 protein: CASSISAGDSYEQYF. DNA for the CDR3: TGTGCCAGTAGTATATCGGCAGGGGATTCCTACGAGCAGTACTTC.

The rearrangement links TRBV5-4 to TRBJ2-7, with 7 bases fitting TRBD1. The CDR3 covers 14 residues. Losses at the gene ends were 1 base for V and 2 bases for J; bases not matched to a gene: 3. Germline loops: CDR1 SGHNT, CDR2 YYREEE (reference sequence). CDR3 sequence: CASSLTGAAYEQYF. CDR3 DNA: TGTGCCAGCAGCTTGACAGGGGCAGCCTACGAGCAGTACTTC.

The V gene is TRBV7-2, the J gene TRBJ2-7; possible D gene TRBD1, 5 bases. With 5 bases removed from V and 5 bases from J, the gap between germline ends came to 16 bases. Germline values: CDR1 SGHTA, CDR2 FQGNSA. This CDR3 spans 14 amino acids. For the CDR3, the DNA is TGTGCCAGCAGCATAGGGATACTCAGGGACGAGCAGTACTTC. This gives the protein CASSIGILRDEQYF.

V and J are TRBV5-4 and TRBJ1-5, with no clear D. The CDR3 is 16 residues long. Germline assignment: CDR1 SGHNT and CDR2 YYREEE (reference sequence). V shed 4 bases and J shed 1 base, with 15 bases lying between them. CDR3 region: CASSVGPFLSNQPQHF. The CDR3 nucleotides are TGTGCCAGCAGCGTGGGTCCATTTTTAAGCAATCAGCCCCAGCATTTT.